This T cell receptor (beta chain) was observed in a study of shared clonotypes between healthy human individuals. Background on the study: Three CD4 naive, three CD4 memory, two CD8 naive and one CD8 memory plate were used per donor.

An assay was performed, and its level was deep. The genomic DNA of each subset was split evenly across several immunoSEQ plates. The protocol was immunoSEQ multiplex PCR, while the TCRdb copy is restricted to in-frame clones and leaves out a portion. Among a few million clones, more than 80% were seen once, and the ten largest hold around 0.15%. The CDR3 extends over 14 amino acids. The germline CDR1 and CDR2 sequences are SEHNR and FQNEAQ (reference sequence). V was cut by 4 bases and J by 4 bases, with 11 bases left in between. CD4+ cells underwent separation, giving CD45RA+ naive and CD45RA-negative memory subsets. Worth noting for this clone: Other nucleotide sequences in the sample specify the same CDR3.

Sequencing used naive CD4+ T cells sorted from blood. Described subset: CD45RA+ positively selected. This TCR derives from a man between 18 and 35 years old in good health. V and J are TRBV7-9 and TRBJ1-5; a possible D gene is TRBD1 (5 bases). The CDR3 sequence: CASSSQGNNQPQHF. CDR3 bases: TGTGCCAGCAGCTCCCAGGGTAATAATCAGCCCCAGCATTTT.